This T cell receptor beta chain was sequenced for a study of OX40 agonist ivuxolimab in advanced cancers. Study results and caveats: Averaged across samples, CD8+ T cells carried more expanded clones than CD4+ did. Some nonresponders also had low normalized T-cell clonal expansion.

Assay: immunoSEQ multiplex PCR; the TCRdb copy retains only in-frame clones and omits some. The repertoire includes 20,000 or so clones, around four fifths of them detected once, and around 3.3% sits in the top ten. About this clone itself: The antigen is not known.

The sequence was obtained from an adult with an advanced solid tumor such as melanoma, head and neck, liver or kidney cancer. Here the sequenced sample was CD4+ or CD8+ T cells sorted from blood, taken in a trial of the OX40 agonist ivuxolimab.

In DNA form, the CDR3 reads TGTGCCAGCAGCTTGGGCAGCGGGTCCTACAATGAGCAGTTCTTC. Translating it yields CASSLGSGSYNEQFF. The V gene is TRBV7-2, the J gene TRBJ2-1; the D gene is possibly TRBD2 (6 bases). The CDR3 has 15 residues. CDR1 is SGHTA and CDR2 is FQGNSA in the germline V gene. V was pared by 3 bases and J by 1 base, with 10 bases between.